This is a list of T cell receptor beta chains from one sample in a study of cytotoxic CD8 clonotypes in ibrutinib-treated CLL. Data came from immunoSEQ multiplex PCR; TCRdb stores just in-frame clones and leaves some out. This sample carries 30,000 or so clones, about 80% of them seen once, and the ten largest clones take around half. Sequencing was performed on PBMCs, taken after 36 months of ibrutinib treatment. The origin of the receptors is a human donor with chronic lymphocytic leukemia. The CDR3 runs from the conserved cysteine through the conserved F or W. The order of the fields is D gene, V gene, clone size, J gene, CDR3 protein, CDR3 DNA. D genes are given only for firm matches. Only some rows state a clone size, as once, few, many or a class for expanded clones.

d_call: TRBD2; v_call: TRBV29-1; clone_size: .; j_call: TRBJ2-3; cdr3_aa: CSVSGLAGATDTQYF; cdr3_nt: TGCAGCGTGTCCGGACTAGCGGGGGCCACAGATACGCAGTATTTT
d_call: .; v_call: TRBV9; clone_size: .; j_call: TRBJ1-1; cdr3_aa: CASSVLTGPDTEAFF; cdr3_nt: TGTGCCAGCAGCGTTTTGACAGGACCCGACACTGAAGCTTTCTTT
d_call: .; v_call: TRBV4-1; clone_size: .; j_call: TRBJ2-3; cdr3_aa: CASRSRYLWAGQSTDTQYF; cdr3_nt: TGCGCCAGCAGATCAAGATACCTATGGGCGGGTCAGAGCACAGATACGCAGTATTTT
d_call: .; v_call: TRBV11-2; clone_size: .; j_call: TRBJ2-7; cdr3_aa: CASSEGTSYEQYF; cdr3_nt: TGTGCCAGCAGCGAAGGGACAAGCTACGAGCAGTACTTC
d_call: TRBD2; v_call: TRBV18; clone_size: .; j_call: TRBJ2-1; cdr3_aa: CASSPRTSGGSYNEQFF; cdr3_nt: TGTGCCAGCTCACCCCGGACTAGCGGGGGGTCCTACAATGAGCAGTTCTTC
d_call: .; v_call: TRBV20-1; clone_size: .; j_call: TRBJ1-2; cdr3_aa: CSARDPDSVF; cdr3_nt: TGCAGTGCTAGAGACCCGGACAGCGTCTTC
d_call: .; v_call: TRBV19; clone_size: .; j_call: TRBJ2-5; cdr3_aa: CASGPGVQETQYF; cdr3_nt: TGTGCCAGTGGGCCGGGAGTACAAGAGACCCAGTACTTC
d_call: .; v_call: TRBV5-1; clone_size: medium-sized; j_call: TRBJ1-1; cdr3_aa: CASSLLGSEAFF; cdr3_nt: TGCGCCAGCAGCTTGTTGGGGTCTGAAGCTTTCTTT
d_call: .; v_call: TRBV20-1; clone_size: .; j_call: TRBJ1-2; cdr3_aa: CSAQTGYGYTF; cdr3_nt: TGCAGTGCGCAAACAGGGTATGGCTACACCTTC
d_call: .; v_call: TRBV19; clone_size: .; j_call: TRBJ1-5; cdr3_aa: CATSGTLDQPQHF; cdr3_nt: TGTGCCACCTCCGGGACACTCGATCAGCCCCAGCATTTT
d_call: TRBD1; v_call: TRBV7-8; clone_size: .; j_call: TRBJ2-1; cdr3_aa: CASSLGGTGAYNEQFF; cdr3_nt: TGTGCCAGCAGCTTAGGGGGGACAGGAGCCTACAATGAGCAGTTCTTC
d_call: TRBD1; v_call: TRBV12-5; clone_size: .; j_call: TRBJ2-5; cdr3_aa: CASAETGVGETQYF; cdr3_nt: TGTGCTAGTGCCGAGACAGGGGTAGGGGAGACCCAGTACTTC